This T cell receptor beta chain was retrieved from a study of blood T cells in healthy people across ages. Whole-study results and caveats: Estimated diversity that came from one million T cells was considered an underestimate. Unsorted PBMC material precluded a definitive naive versus antigen-experienced comparison.

A second PCR of roughly 7 to 11 cycles used a sample-barcoded 5' primer and a J-beta primer mix. Every cDNA was tagged by a template-switch adaptor with 12 random nucleotides. TCRdb itself ran the 5' RACE reads through MiXCR, one entry per CDR3 protein. The sample shows about 1.6 million distinct CDR3 sequences, about 32% of them seen only once. Trimming took 0 bases from V and 1 from J, leaving 16 bases between them. The CDR3 sequence is 17 residues long. The germline V gene has CDR1 ENHRY and CDR2 SYGVKD. This clonotype was counted at least ten times. Its matching antigen is unknown. What was sequenced was blood. The receptor comes from a woman between 25 and 40 years old in good health. This rearrangement joins TRBV10-3 to TRBJ2-7; TRBD1 or TRBD2 may be the D gene (5 bases each). The CDR3 DNA follows: TGTGCCATCAGTGAGTCGGGACGACTGAAAGGATCCTACGAGCAGTACTTC. As protein: CAISESGRLKGSYEQYF.